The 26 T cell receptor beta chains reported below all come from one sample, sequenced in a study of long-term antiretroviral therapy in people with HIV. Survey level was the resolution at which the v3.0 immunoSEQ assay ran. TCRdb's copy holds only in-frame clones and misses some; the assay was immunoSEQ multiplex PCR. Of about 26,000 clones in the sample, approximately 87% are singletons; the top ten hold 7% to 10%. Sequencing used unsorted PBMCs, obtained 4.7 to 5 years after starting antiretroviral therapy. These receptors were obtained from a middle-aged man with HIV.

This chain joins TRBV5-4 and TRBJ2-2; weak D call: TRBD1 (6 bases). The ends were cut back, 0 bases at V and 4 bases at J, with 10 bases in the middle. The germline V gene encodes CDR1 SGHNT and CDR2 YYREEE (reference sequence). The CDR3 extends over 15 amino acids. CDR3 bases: TGTGCCAGCAGCTTGGAATTACAGGGCACCGGGGAGCTGTTTTTT. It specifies CASSLELQGTGELFF.

CDR3 sequence reads: CASSPGVATNEQFF. The CDR3 bases are TGCGCCAGCAGCCCGGGGGTAGCAACCAATGAGCAGTTCTTC. The rearrangement uses TRBV4-3 and TRBJ2-1; the D gene is possibly TRBD2 (6 bases). The CDR3 is 14 amino acids. CDR1 LGHNA and CDR2 YSLEER come from the germline V gene. Trimming took 4 bases from V and 6 from J, leaving 13 bases between them.

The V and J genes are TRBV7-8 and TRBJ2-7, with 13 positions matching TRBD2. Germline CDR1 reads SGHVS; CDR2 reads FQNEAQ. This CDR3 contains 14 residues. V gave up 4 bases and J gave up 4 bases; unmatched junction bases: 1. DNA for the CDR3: TGTGCCAGCAGCTCACTAGCGGGAGGGTACGAGCAGTACTTC. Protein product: CASSSLAGGYEQYF.

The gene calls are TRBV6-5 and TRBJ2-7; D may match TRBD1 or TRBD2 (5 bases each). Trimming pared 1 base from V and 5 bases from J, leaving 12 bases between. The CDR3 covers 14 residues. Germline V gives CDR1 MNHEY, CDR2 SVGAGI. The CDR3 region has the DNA TGTGCCAGCAGTTACTTCGGGGCTCGGAACGAGCAGTACTTC. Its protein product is CASSYFGARNEQYF.

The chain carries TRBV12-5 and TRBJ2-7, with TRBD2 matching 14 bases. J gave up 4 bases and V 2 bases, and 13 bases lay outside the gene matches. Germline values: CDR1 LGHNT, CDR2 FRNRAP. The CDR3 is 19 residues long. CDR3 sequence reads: CASGLWTGTSGRRTYEQYF. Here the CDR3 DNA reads TGTGCTAGTGGTTTGTGGACCGGGACTAGCGGGAGAAGAACGTACGAGCAGTACTTC.

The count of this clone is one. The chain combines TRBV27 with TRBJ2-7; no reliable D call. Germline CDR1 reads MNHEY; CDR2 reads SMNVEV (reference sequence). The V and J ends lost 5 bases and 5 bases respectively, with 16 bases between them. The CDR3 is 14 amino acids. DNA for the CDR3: TGTGCCAGCAGTCCCTCCCCGACTCGGAACGAGCAGTACTTC. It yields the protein CASSPSPTRNEQYF.

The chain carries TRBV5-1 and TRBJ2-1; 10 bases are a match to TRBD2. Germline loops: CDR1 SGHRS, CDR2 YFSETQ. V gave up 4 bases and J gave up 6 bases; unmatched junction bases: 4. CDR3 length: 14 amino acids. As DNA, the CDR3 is TGCGCCAGCAGCCTGGGACTAGCGTCCAATGAGCAGTTCTTC. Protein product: CASSLGLASNEQFF.

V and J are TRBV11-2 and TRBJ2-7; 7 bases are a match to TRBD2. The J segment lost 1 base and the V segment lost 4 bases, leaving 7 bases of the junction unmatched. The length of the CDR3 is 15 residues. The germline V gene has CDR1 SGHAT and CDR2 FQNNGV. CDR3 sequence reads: CASSSAPSGSYEQYF. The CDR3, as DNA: TGTGCCAGCAGCTCCGCTCCTAGCGGATCCTACGAGCAGTACTTC.

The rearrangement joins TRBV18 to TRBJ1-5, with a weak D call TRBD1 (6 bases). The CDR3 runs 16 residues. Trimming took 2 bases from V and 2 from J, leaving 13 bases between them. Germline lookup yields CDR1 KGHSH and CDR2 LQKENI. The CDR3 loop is CASSPERGGRNQPQHF. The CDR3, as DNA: TGTGCCAGCTCACCAGAACGGGGGGGCCGCAATCAGCCCCAGCATTTT.

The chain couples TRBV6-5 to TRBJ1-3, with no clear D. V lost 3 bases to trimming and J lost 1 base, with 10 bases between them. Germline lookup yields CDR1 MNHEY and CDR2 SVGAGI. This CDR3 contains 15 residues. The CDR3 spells CASSYGDGSGNTIYF. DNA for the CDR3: TGTGCCAGCAGTTATGGAGACGGATCTGGAAACACCATATATTTT.

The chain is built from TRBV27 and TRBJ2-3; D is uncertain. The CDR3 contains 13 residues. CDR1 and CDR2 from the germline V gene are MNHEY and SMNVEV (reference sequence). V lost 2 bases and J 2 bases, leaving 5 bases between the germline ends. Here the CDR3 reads CASSLAPTDTQYF. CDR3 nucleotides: TGTGCCAGCAGTTTAGCCCCCACAGATACGCAGTATTTT.

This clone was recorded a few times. CDR3 sequence: CASRADTQGEKLFF. CDR3 in DNA: TGTGCCAGCAGAGCGGACACGCAGGGCGAAAAACTGTTTTTT. This rearrangement joins TRBV2 to TRBJ1-4; TRBD1 might be the D (5 bases). Germline CDR1 is SNHLY and CDR2 is FYNNEI. This CDR3 is 14 amino acids long. Trimming left V 6 bases short and J 8 bases short, with 16 bases between.

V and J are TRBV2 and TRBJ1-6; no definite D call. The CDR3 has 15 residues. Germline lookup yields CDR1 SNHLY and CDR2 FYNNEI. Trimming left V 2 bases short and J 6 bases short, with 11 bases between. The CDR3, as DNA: TGTGCCAGCAGTGAAAGGAAAGGAAGTAATTCACCCCTCCACTTT. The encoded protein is CASSERKGSNSPLHF.

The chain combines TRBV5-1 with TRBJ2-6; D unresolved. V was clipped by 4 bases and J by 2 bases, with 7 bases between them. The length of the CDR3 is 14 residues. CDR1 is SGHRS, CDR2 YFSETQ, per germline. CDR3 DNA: TGCGCCAGCAGCCGGACCACTGGGGCCAACGTCCTGACTTTC. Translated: CASSRTTGANVLTF. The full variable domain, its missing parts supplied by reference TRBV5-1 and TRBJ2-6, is KAGVTQTPRYLIKTRGQQVTLSCSPISGHRSVSWYQQTPGQGLQFLFEYFSETQRNKGNFPGRFSGRQFSNSRSEMNVSTLELGDSALYLCASSRTTGANVLTFGAGSRLTVL.

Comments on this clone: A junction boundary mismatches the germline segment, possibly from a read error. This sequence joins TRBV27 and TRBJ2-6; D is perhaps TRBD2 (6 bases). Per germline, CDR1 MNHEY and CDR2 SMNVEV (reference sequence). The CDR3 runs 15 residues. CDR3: CASGFGSSGANVLTF. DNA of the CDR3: TGTGCCAGCGGTTTCGGGAGCTCTGGGGCCAACGTCCTGACTTTC.

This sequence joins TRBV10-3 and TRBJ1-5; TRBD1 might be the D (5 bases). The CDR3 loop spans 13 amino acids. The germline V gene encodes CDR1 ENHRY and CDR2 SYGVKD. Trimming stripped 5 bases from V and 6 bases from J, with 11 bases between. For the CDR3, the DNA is TGTGCCATCAGTTGGGGGGGAGGTCAGCCCCAGCATTTT. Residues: CAISWGGGQPQHF.

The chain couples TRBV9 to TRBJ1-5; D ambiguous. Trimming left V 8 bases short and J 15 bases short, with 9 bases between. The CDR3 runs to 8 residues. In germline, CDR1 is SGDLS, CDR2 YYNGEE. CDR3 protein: CARLRLHF. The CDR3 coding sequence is TGTGCCAGGTTGAGGCTGCATTTT.

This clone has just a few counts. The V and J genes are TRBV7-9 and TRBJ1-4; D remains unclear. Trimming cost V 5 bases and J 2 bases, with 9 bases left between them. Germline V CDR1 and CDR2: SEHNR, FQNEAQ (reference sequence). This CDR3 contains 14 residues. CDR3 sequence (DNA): TGTGCCAGCAGCCAAGGCAGCACTAATGAAAAACTGTTTTTT. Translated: CASSQGSTNEKLFF. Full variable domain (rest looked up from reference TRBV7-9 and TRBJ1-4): DTGVSQNPRHKITKRGQNVTFRCDPISEHNRLYWYRQTLGQGPEFLTYFQNEAQLEKSRLLSDRFSAERPKGSFSTLEIQRTEQGDSAMYLCASSQGSTNEKLFFGSGTQLSVL.

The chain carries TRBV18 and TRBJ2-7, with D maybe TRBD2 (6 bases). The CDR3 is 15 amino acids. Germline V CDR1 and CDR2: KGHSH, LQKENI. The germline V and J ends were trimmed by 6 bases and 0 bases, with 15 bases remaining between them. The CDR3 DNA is TGTGCCAGCTCGGAGGGCCAGGGCTTCTCCTACGAGCAGTACTTC. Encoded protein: CASSEGQGFSYEQYF.

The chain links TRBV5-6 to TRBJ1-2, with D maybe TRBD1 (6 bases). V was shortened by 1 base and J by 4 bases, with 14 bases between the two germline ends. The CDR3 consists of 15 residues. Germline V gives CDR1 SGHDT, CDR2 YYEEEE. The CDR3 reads CASSLSRGSPYGYTF. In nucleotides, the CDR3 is TGTGCCAGCAGCTTGTCAAGGGGGAGCCCCTATGGCTACACCTTC. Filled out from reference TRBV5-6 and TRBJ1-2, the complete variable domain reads DAGVTQSPTHLIKTRGQQVTLRCSPKSGHDTVSWYQQALGQGPQFIFQYYEEEERQRGNFPDRFSGHQFPNYSSELNVNALLLGDSALYLCASSLSRGSPYGYTFGSGTRLTVV.

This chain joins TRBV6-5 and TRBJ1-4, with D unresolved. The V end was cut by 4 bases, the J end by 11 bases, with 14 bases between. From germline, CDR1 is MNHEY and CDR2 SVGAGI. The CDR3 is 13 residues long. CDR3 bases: TGTGCCAGCAGTTGGCGGGTAGCCGGGAAACTGTTTTTT. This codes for CASSWRVAGKLFF.

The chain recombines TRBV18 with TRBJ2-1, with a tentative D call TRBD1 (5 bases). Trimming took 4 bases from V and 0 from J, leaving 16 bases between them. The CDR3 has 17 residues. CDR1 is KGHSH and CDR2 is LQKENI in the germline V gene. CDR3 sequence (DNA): TGTGCCAGCTCACGCGCCGGGCAGGGAAGCTCCTACAATGAGCAGTTCTTC. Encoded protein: CASSRAGQGSSYNEQFF.

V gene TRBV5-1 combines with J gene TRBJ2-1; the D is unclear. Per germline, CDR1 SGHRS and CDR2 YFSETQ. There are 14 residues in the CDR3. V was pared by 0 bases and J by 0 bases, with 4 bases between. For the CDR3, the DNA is TGCGCCAGCAGCTTGGGGGGCTCCTACAATGAGCAGTTCTTC. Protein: CASSLGGSYNEQFF.

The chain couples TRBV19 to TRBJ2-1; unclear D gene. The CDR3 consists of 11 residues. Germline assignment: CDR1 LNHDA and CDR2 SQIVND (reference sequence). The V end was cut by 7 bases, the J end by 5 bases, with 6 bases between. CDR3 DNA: TGTGCCAGTATGAAGAACAATGAGCAGTTCTTC. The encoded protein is CASMKNNEQFF.

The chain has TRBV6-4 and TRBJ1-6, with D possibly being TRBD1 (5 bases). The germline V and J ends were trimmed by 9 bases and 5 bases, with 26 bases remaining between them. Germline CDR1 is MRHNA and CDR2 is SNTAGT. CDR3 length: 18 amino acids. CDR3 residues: CASHPRGVGLGDNSPLHF. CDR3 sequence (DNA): TGTGCCAGTCACCCGAGAGGCGTGGGGCTAGGGGATAATTCACCCCTCCACTTT.

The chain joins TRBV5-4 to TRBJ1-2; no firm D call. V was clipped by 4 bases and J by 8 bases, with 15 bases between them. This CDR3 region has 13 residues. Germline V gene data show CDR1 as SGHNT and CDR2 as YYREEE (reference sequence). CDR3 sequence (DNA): TGTGCCAGCAGCCCGCCCGGGTTTGGGGGCTACACCTTC. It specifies CASSPPGFGGYTF. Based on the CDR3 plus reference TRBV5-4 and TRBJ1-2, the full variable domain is ETGVTQSPTHLIKTRGQQVTLRCSSQSGHNTVSWYQQALGQGPQFIFQYYREEENGRGNFPPRFSGLQFPNYSSELNVNALELDDSALYLCASSPPGFGGYTFGSGTRLTVV.